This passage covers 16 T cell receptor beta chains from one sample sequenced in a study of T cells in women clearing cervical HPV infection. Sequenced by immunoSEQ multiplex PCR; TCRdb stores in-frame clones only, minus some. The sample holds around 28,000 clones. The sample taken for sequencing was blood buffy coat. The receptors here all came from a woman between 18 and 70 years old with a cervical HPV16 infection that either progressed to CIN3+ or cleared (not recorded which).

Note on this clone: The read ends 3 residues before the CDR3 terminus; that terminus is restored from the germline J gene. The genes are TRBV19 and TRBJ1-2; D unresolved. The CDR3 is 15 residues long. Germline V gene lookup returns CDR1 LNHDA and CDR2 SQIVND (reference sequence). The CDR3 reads CASSMFGENTDTYTF. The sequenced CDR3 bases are TGTGCCAGTAGTATGTTCGGGGAAAACACAGATACC.

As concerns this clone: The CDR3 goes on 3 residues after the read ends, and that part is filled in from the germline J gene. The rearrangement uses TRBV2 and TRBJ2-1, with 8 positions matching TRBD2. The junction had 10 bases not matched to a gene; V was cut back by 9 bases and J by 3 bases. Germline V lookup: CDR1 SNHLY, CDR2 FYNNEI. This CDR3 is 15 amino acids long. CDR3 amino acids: CARTELAVNYNEQFF. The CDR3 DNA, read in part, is TGTGCCAGGACAGAACTAGCGGTTAACTACAATGAG.

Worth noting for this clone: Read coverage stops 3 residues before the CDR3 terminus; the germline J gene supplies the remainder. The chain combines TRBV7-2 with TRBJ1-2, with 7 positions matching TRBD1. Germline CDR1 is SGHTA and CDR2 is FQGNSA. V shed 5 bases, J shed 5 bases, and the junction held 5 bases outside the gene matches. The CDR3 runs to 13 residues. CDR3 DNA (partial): TGTGCCAGCAGCAACAGACAGGGATATGGC. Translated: CASSNRQGYG. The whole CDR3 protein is CASSNRQGYGYTF. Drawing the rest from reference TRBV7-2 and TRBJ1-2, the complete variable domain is GAGVSQSPSNKVTEKGKDVELRCDPISGHTALYWYRQSLGQGLEFLIYFQGNSAPDKSGLPSDRFSAERTGGSVSTLTIQRTQQEDSAVYLCASSNRQGYGYTFGSGTRLTVV.

This CDR3 is CASSQDRGTDTQYF. The CDR3 bases that were read are TGCGCCAGCAGCCAAGACAGAGGTACAGATACG. The rearrangement links TRBV4-1 to TRBJ2-3; D not resolved. The CDR3 extends 3 residues past the end of the read, so its final part is completed from the germline J gene. Germline V CDR1 and CDR2: MGHRA, YSYEKL. There are 14 residues in the CDR3. The V end was cut by 0 bases, the J end by 3 bases, with 7 bases between.

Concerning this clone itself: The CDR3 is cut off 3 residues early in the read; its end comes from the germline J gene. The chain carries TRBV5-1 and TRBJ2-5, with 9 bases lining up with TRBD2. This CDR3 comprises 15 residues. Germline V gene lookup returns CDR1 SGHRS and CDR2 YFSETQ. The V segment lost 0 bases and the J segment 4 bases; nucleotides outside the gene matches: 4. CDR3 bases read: TGCGCCAGCAGCTTGGTGGCGGGGGGGGGAGAGACC. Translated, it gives CASSLVAGGGET. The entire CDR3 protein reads CASSLVAGGGETQYF.

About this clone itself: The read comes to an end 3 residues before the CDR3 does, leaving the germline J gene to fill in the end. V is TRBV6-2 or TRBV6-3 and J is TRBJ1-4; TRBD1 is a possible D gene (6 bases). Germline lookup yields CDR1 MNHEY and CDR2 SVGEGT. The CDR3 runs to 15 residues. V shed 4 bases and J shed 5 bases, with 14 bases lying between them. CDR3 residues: CASSWAGAINEKLFF. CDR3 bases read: TGTGCCAGCAGTTGGGCGGGGGCGATAAATGAAAAA.

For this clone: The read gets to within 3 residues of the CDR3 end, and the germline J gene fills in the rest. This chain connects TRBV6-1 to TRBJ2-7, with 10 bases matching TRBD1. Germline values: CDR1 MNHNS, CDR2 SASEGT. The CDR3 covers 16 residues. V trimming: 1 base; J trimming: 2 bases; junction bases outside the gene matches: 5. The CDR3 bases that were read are TGTGCCAGCAGTGAAGGGGGACAGGGGAAAACCTACGAG. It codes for CASSEGGQGKTYE. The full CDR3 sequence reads CASSEGGQGKTYEQYF.

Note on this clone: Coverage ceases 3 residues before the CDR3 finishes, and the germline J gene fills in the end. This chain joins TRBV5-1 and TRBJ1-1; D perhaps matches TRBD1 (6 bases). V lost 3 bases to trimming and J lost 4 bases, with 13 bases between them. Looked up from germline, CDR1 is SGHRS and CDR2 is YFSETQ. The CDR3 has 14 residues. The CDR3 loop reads CASSYTGTGTEAFF. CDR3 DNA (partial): TGCGCCAGCAGCTACACAGGGACCGGCACTGAA.

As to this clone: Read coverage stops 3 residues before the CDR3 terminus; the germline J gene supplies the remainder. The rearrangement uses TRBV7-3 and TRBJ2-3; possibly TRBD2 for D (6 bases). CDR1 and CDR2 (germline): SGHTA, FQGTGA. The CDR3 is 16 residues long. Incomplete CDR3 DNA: TGTGCCAGCAGCCTCGTGGGGGGAAATATAAGAGAGACG. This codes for CASSLVGGNIRET. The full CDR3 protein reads CASSLVGGNIRETQYF.

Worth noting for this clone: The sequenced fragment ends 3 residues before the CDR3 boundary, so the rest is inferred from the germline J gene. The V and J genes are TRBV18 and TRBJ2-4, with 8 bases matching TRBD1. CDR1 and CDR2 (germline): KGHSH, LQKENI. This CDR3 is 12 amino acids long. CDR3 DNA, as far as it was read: TGTGCCAGCTCACCCGGGACAGGCGGT. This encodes CASSPGTGG. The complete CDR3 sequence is CASSPGTGGQYF.

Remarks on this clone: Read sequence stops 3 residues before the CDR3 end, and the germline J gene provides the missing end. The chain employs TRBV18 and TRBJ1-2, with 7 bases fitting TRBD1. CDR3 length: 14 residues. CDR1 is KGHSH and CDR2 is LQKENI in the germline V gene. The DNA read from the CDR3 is TGTGCCAGCTCAACTTGGACAGGCACAGATACC. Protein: CASSTWTGTDT. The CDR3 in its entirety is CASSTWTGTDTYTF.

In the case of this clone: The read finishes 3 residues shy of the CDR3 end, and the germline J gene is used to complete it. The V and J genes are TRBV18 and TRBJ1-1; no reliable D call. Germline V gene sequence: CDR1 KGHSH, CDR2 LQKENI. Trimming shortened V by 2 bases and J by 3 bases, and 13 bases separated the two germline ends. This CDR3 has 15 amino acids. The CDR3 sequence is CASSPRPAADTEAFF. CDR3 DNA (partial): TGTGCCAGCTCACCAAGGCCGGCAGCGGACACTGAA.

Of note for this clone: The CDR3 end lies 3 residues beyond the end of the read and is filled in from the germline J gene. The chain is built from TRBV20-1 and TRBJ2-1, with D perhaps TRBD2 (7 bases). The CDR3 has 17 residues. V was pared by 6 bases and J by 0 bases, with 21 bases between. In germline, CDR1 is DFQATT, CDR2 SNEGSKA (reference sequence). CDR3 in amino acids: CSALGGSGWSSYNEQFF. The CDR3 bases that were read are TGCAGTGCGTTAGGGGGTAGCGGGTGGAGCTCCTACAATGAG.

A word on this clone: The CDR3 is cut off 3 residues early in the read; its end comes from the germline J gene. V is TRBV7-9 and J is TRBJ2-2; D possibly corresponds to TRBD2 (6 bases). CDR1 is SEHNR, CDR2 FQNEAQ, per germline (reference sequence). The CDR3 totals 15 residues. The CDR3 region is CASSPAGSGANVLFF. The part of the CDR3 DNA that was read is TGTGCCAGCAGCCCCGCGGGGTCCGGGGCCAACGTG.

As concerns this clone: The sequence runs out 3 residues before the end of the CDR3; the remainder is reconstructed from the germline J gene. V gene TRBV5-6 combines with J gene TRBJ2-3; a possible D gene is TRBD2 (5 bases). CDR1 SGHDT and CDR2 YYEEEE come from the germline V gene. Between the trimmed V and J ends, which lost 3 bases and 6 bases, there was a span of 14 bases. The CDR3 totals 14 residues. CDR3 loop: CASSWRSAQDTQYF. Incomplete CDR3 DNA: TGTGCCAGCAGCTGGAGGAGCGCCCAGGATACG.

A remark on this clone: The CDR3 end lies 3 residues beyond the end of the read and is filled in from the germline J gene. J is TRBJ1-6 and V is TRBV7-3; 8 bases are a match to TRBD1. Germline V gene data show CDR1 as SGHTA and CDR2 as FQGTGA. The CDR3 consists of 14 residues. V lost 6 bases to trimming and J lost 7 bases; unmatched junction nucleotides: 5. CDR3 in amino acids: CASRAGGANSPLHF. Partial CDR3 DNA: TGTGCCAGCAGGGCAGGGGGCGCGAATTCACCC.